The 24 T cell receptor beta chains presented below share a single source sample, sequenced in a study of shared clonotypes between healthy human individuals. Sequencing was performed with immunoSEQ multiplex PCR; in TCRdb, only in-frame clones are kept and a portion is missing. Here the sample spans about 580,000 clones, 98% being singletons. Naivety among CD8 cells was defined by CD45RO negativity and positive CCR7 selection, thereby excluding terminally differentiated effector memory CD45RA+ cells. Material for sequencing was naive CD8+ T cells sorted from blood. Receptors were obtained from a man aged 25-40 years in good health.

This sequence joins TRBV30 and TRBJ2-3, with D possibly matching TRBD2 (6 bases). CDR3 size: 15 residues. Deletions cut 5 bases from V and 0 bases from J, with 15 bases between. Germline lookup yields CDR1 GTSNPN and CDR2 SVGIG (reference sequence). The CDR3 loop is CAWGEAATSTDTQYF. The CDR3 DNA is TGTGCCTGGGGGGAGGCGGCAACTAGCACAGATACGCAGTATTTT.

The chain joins TRBV6-1 to TRBJ2-7; no definite D call. This CDR3 spans 15 amino acids. Germline CDR1 MNHNS, CDR2 SASEGT. The V and J ends lost 1 base and 0 bases respectively, with 10 bases between them. CDR3 amino acids: CASSEVGLDSYEQYF. CDR3 coding DNA: TGTGCCAGCAGTGAAGTGGGCCTAGACTCCTACGAGCAGTACTTC.

This clone came up once. The V gene is TRBV6-1, the J gene TRBJ2-7; D is tentatively TRBD1 or TRBD2 (5 bases each). Germline values: CDR1 MNHNS, CDR2 SASEGT. V gave up 4 bases and J gave up 1 base, with 8 bases separating them. CDR3 length: 13 amino acids. This chain's CDR3 is CASSVGPSYEQYF. In DNA form, the CDR3 reads TGTGCCAGCAGTGTGGGACCTTCCTACGAGCAGTACTTC.

This clone was seen just once. J is TRBJ2-3 and V is TRBV4-1, with TRBD2 identical over 10 bases. With V trimmed by 0 bases and J by 6 bases, 3 bases remained unmatched. This CDR3 comprises 15 residues. Germline CDR1 is MGHRA and CDR2 is YSYEKL. CDR3 DNA sequence: TGCGCCAGCAGCCAAGAATCAGCGGGAGGGGATACGCAGTATTTT. Translation: CASSQESAGGDTQYF.

The rearrangement uses TRBV14 and TRBJ2-1, with TRBD2 matching 13 bases. Germline trimming cut 4 bases from V and 6 bases from J; bases unmatched to any gene: 6. CDR1 is SGHDN, CDR2 FVKESK, per germline. This CDR3 contains 16 residues. The CDR3 bases are TGTGCCAGCAGCCCACCGGGACTAGCGGGAAGCAATGAGCAGTTCTTC. It codes for CASSPPGLAGSNEQFF.

As concerns this clone: The same CDR3 arises from other DNA sequences in this sample as well. The chain joins TRBV9 to TRBJ2-7; D gene uncertain. There are 13 residues in the CDR3. Germline V gene lookup returns CDR1 SGDLS and CDR2 YYNGEE. V lost 0 bases and J 0 bases, leaving 4 bases between the germline ends. The CDR3 DNA sequence: TGTGCCAGCAGCGTAGGTGACTCCTACGAGCAGTACTTC. Translated: CASSVGDSYEQYF.

The chain employs TRBV11-3 and TRBJ2-7, with D maybe TRBD2 (6 bases). The V and J ends lost 4 bases and 5 bases respectively, with 18 bases between them. This CDR3 spans 15 amino acids. Per germline, CDR1 SGHNT and CDR2 YENEEA. The CDR3 DNA reads TGTGCCAGCAGCTCACATACGGAGGGTAATCACGAGCAGTACTTC. This sequence encodes CASSSHTEGNHEQYF. The whole variable domain, remainder taken from reference TRBV11-3 and TRBJ2-7, is EAGVVQSPRYKIIEKKQPVAFWCNPISGHNTLYWYLQNLGQGPELLIRYENEEAVDDSQLPKDRFSAERLKGVDSTLKIQPAELGDSAVYLCASSSHTEGNHEQYFGPGTRLTVT.

V usage is TRBV27 and J usage is TRBJ2-6; TRBD1 might be the D (5 bases). The CDR3 consists of 15 residues. Germline assignment: CDR1 MNHEY and CDR2 SMNVEV (reference sequence). Trimming removed 7 bases at V and 0 bases at J, with 10 bases between. This chain's CDR3 is CASTKGASGANVLTF. DNA of the CDR3: TGTGCCAGCACAAAAGGGGCCTCTGGGGCCAACGTCCTGACTTTC.

The gene calls are TRBV28 and TRBJ1-5; the D is unclear. The CDR3 sequence is 16 residues long. Trimming took 3 bases from V and 3 from J, leaving 15 bases between them. The germline gives CDR1 MDHEN, CDR2 SYDVKM. CDR3 nucleotide sequence: TGTGCCAGCAGTTTGCTTTCCCCAGCGGCCAATCAGCCCCAGCATTTT. It translates to CASSLLSPAANQPQHF. Variable domain in full (rest from reference TRBV28 and TRBJ1-5): DVKVTQSSRYLVKRTGEKVFLECVQDMDHENMFWYRQDPGLGLRLIYFSYDVKMKEKGDIPEGYSVSREKKERFSLILESASTNQTSMYLCASSLLSPAANQPQHFGDGTRLSIL.

The J gene is TRBJ2-7, the V gene TRBV27, with 7 bases fitting TRBD2. The trim removed 6 bases at V and 6 bases at J, leaving 5 bases unmatched. This CDR3 has 12 residues. Germline loops: CDR1 MNHEY, CDR2 SMNVEV (reference sequence). The CDR3 nucleotides are TGTGCCAGCAGCCGATCGGGGGGCGAGCAGTACTTC. Translation gives CASSRSGGEQYF.

This clone was seen only once. The rearrangement uses TRBV5-6 and TRBJ2-2; 9 nucleotides align to TRBD1. The CDR3 has 16 amino acids. CDR1 and CDR2 from the germline V gene are SGHDT and YYEEEE. Trimming at V came to 0 bases and at J to 5 bases, leaving 5 bases not matched to a gene. CDR3 sequence reads: CASSLGQGVGTGELFF. CDR3 sequence (DNA): TGTGCCAGCAGCTTGGGACAGGGGGTTGGTACCGGGGAGCTGTTTTTT.

Remarks on this clone: Since no conserved phenylalanine or tryptophan closes the CDR3, a read error is the likely cause. Because the CDR3's place on the DNA is in doubt, the DNA is left out and the CDR3 is given as listed by TCRdb. CDR3 region: CASSLWDPGRH. The chain employs TRBV10-1 and TRBJ1-2. A total of 11 residues make up the CDR3, ends included. The germline V gene has CDR1 WNHNN and CDR2 SYGVQD (reference sequence).

J is TRBJ2-1 and V is TRBV6-5; D gene unclear. CDR3 length: 14 residues. Trimming took off 6 bases at V and 0 bases at J, with 9 bases between the two ends. Per the germline V gene, CDR1 is MNHEY and CDR2 is SVGAGI. The CDR3 nucleotides read TGTGCCAGCAGCCTCGTTAGCTCCTACAATGAGCAGTTCTTC. Protein: CASSLVSSYNEQFF.

V is TRBV6-5 and J is TRBJ1-1; D call uncertain. The CDR3 is 13 amino acids. Germline V lookup: CDR1 MNHEY, CDR2 SVGAGI. Trimming left V 6 bases short and J 9 bases short, with 17 bases between. The CDR3 loop reads CASRPPFILKAFF. DNA for the CDR3: TGTGCCAGCAGACCTCCCTTTATTCTAAAAGCTTTCTTT.

As DNA, the CDR3 is TGTGCCACCACCCGGGGTGGGGGGAGTAGATTCTCAGATACGCAGTATTTT. Encoded protein: CATTRGGGSRFSDTQYF. This chain links TRBV15 with TRBJ2-3; a weak D match, TRBD2 (6 bases). The CDR3 is 17 amino acids. V was clipped by 7 bases and J by 4 bases, with 24 bases between them. Germline V gene lookup returns CDR1 LNHNV and CDR2 YYDKDF (reference sequence).

The V gene is TRBV2, the J gene TRBJ2-5; 10 bases line up with TRBD2. CDR3 length: 12 amino acids. Unmatched junction bases numbered 1, after V lost 8 bases and J lost 4 bases. CDR1 SNHLY and CDR2 FYNNEI come from the germline V gene. The CDR3 DNA follows: TGTGCCAGCGGGACTAGCGTAGAGACCCAGTACTTC. Translating it yields CASGTSVETQYF. Together with reference TRBV2 and TRBJ2-5, the CDR3 gives the full variable domain: EPEVTQTPSHQVTQMGQEVILRCVPISNHLYFYWYRQILGQKVEFLVSFYNNEISEKSEIFDDQFSVERPDGSNFTLKIRSTKLEDSAMYFCASGTSVETQYFGPGTRLLVL.

The gene calls are TRBV10-3 and TRBJ1-1, with a tentative D call TRBD1 (5 bases). CDR3 length: 14 residues. The germline V and J ends were trimmed by 5 bases and 1 base, with 11 bases remaining between them. CDR1 and CDR2 (germline): ENHRY, SYGVKD. The CDR3 DNA sequence: TGTGCCATCAGTCCGCCCGACAGGAACACTGAAGCTTTCTTT. Translated: CAISPPDRNTEAFF.

The rearrangement uses TRBV19 and TRBJ2-7; TRBD2 matches at 10 bases. The J segment lost 5 bases and the V segment lost 2 bases, leaving 9 bases of the junction unmatched. Germline CDR1 is LNHDA and CDR2 is SQIVND (reference sequence). The CDR3 loop spans 16 amino acids. CDR3 coding DNA: TGTGCCAGTAGTATAACGCTAGCGGGAGCTCAAGACGAGCAGTACTTC. Protein sequence: CASSITLAGAQDEQYF.

V usage is TRBV7-9 and J usage is TRBJ2-2; D not certain. The CDR3 length is 13 residues. The germline V and J ends were trimmed by 5 bases and 7 bases, with 11 bases remaining between them. Germline assignment: CDR1 SEHNR and CDR2 FQNEAQ (reference sequence). The CDR3 loop is CASSGSGSGELFF. CDR3 nucleotides: TGTGCCAGCAGCGGTTCGGGTAGCGGGGAGCTGTTTTTT.

The rearrangement uses TRBV6-5 and TRBJ2-7; D is unresolved. V lost 7 bases, J lost 3 bases, and 7 bases lay in between. Germline CDR1 MNHEY, CDR2 SVGAGI. The CDR3 totals 11 residues. The CDR3 protein is CASNQDYEQYF. DNA of the CDR3: TGTGCCAGCAATCAGGACTACGAGCAGTACTTC.

The DNA of the CDR3 is TGCAGCGTTGATGGAGACAGGGGTAGCAATGAGCAGTTCTTC. Residues: CSVDGDRGSNEQFF. The rearrangement uses TRBV29-1 and TRBJ2-1; TRBD1 matches 8 bases. J was trimmed by 6 bases and V by 3 bases; bases with no gene match: 7. Germline V gives CDR1 SQVTM, CDR2 ANQGSEA. The CDR3 has 14 residues.

This sequence joins TRBV5-5 and TRBJ1-5; possibly TRBD1 for D (6 bases). CDR3 length: 15 amino acids. CDR1 and CDR2 from the germline V gene are SGHKS and YYEKEE (reference sequence). V gave up 2 bases and J gave up 4 bases, with 13 bases separating them. DNA for the CDR3: TGTGCCAGCAGCTTTGGGGGGCAATCAAATCAGCCCCAGCATTTT. Amino acids: CASSFGGQSNQPQHF. Full variable domain (missing parts from reference TRBV5-5 and TRBJ1-5): DAGVTQSPTHLIKTRGQQVTLRCSPISGHKSVSWYQQVLGQGPQFIFQYYEKEERGRGNFPDRFSARQFPNYSSELNVNALLLGDSALYLCASSFGGQSNQPQHFGDGTRLSIL.

The chain has TRBV5-4 and TRBJ2-7, with D perhaps TRBD2 (5 bases). The germline V gene has CDR1 SGHNT and CDR2 YYREEE (reference sequence). Trimming left V 0 bases short and J 9 bases short, with 10 bases between. The CDR3 runs to 12 residues. The CDR3 DNA sequence: TGTGCCAGCAGCTTGGAGTCAGCGGTGCAGTACTTC. It is translated as CASSLESAVQYF. Filled out from reference TRBV5-4 and TRBJ2-7, the complete variable domain reads ETGVTQSPTHLIKTRGQQVTLRCSSQSGHNTVSWYQQALGQGPQFIFQYYREEENGRGNFPPRFSGLQFPNYSSELNVNALELDDSALYLCASSLESAVQYFGPGTRLTVT.

The chain uses TRBV7-9 and TRBJ2-1; D is possibly TRBD2 (6 bases). Trimming removed 5 bases at V and 4 bases at J, with 18 bases between. Germline V gene lookup returns CDR1 SEHNR and CDR2 FQNEAQ (reference sequence). There are 16 residues in the CDR3. CDR3 DNA: TGTGCCAGCAGCCCGATACTAGCTTGGGCATACAATGAGCAGTTCTTC. Translated: CASSPILAWAYNEQFF.